A few counts support the clone carrying this T cell receptor beta chain. Its antigen is not known. The data were produced by immunoSEQ multiplex PCR, yet TCRdb's version contains in-frame clones alone and is incomplete. The profile covers roughly 700,000 clones, with around 74% appearing a single time and under 2% taken by the ten largest. The source of the sample is a study of shared clonotypes between healthy human individuals. For the study at large: Sampling drew on donors who were a couple of women and three men aged 18 to 49. Broader study findings: A reduction in generation probabilities was seen for non-shared clonotypes relative to those shared by all four donors.

Subsets obtained from CD4+ cells comprised CD45RA+ naive and CD45RA-negative memory cells. Looked up from germline, CDR1 is SGHTA and CDR2 is FQGNSA. Trimming pared 5 bases from V and 1 base from J, leaving 11 bases between. The CDR3 has 15 amino acids. This rearrangement joins TRBV7-2 to TRBJ2-2, with D uncertain. The TCR comes from a woman in her twenties or thirties in good health. Sequencing input: memory CD4+ T cells sorted from blood. Stated subset: CD45RA-negative fraction. The CDR3 nucleotides read TGTGCCAGCAGCGCTCCTATCCGGAACACCGGGGAGCTGTTTTTT. Amino acid sequence: CASSAPIRNTGELFF.